The clone carrying this T cell receptor (beta chain) was detected only a few times. Trimming removed 4 bases from V and 0 bases from J, with 10 bases in between. The CDR3 runs to 16 residues. Germline V gene sequence: CDR1 MDHEN, CDR2 SYDVKM. The source of the sample is a study of blood T cell repertoires in COVID-19. TCRdb's table, derived via immunoSEQ multiplex PCR, lists solely in-frame clones and lacks some. The sample lists approximately 330,000 clones, roughly 90% seen once, with more than 0.85% in the top ten. While infection was still active, Seattle patients were enrolled and then followed longitudinally.

This chain joins TRBV28 and TRBJ2-6; D is unresolved. What was sequenced was peripheral blood. This sequence was found in a woman between 35 and 50 years old with COVID-19, enrolled during active disease. The CDR3 region is CASSSWSSSGANVLTF. DNA for the CDR3: TGTGCCAGCAGTTCCTGGTCCAGCTCTGGGGCCAACGTCCTGACTTTC.